The present TCR beta chain was sequenced within a study of patients and donors after allogeneic stem cell transplantation. Germline CDR1 and CDR2: SNHLY and FYNNEI. This CDR3 spans 15 amino acids. Unmatched junction bases numbered 3, after V lost 0 bases and J lost 4 bases. TCRdb recomputed calls from the RT-PCR reads with MiXCR, one row per CDR3 protein. The table has about 200,000 distinct CDR3 sequences, less than 45% seen once. The clonotype originates from a human donor who was either an allogeneic HSCT recipient or a stem cell or donor lymphocyte infusion donor (not recorded which). It is not recorded whose cells these are; they may come from a transplant donor. Sequenced input: blood, either unsorted or a sorted T cell fraction (not recorded which). The gene calls are TRBV2 and TRBJ2-5; the match to TRBD1 covers 9 bases. CDR3 amino acids: CASSEAGTGRETQYF. The CDR3 DNA reads as TGTGCCAGCAGTGAAGCGGGGACAGGGAGAGAGACCCAGTACTTC.